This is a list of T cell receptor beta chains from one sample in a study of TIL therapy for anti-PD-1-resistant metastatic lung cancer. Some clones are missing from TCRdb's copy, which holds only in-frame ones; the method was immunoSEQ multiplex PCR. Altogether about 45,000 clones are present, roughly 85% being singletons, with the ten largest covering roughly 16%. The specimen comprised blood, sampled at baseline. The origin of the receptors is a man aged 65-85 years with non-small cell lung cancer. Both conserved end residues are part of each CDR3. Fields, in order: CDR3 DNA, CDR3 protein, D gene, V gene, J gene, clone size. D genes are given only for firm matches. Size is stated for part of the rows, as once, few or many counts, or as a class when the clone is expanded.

TGTGCCAGCAGTTTATCCGCGGCAGGGGGCATCGGGGAGCTGTTTTTT	CASSLSAAGGIGELFF	TRBD1	TRBV28	TRBJ2-2	once
TGTGCCAGCTCACTCGACAGGGGGGATGGCTACACCTTC	CASSLDRGDGYTF	TRBD1	TRBV18	TRBJ1-2	NA
TGTGCCAGCAGCTTCTTAGCGGGAGAGGGCGGGGAGCTGTTTTTT	CASSFLAGEGGELFF	TRBD2	TRBV11-3	TRBJ2-2	NA
TGTGCCAGCAGCCCACCGTCGTTCTATGGCTACACCTTC	CASSPPSFYGYTF	NA	TRBV9	TRBJ1-2	NA
TGCGCCAGCAGCCTGGACAGCCCTCGAACACGAGAAGCTTTCTTT	CASSLDSPRTREAFF	NA	TRBV5-1	TRBJ1-1	NA
TGTGCCTGGAGCATACACGAGCAGTACTTC	CAWSIHEQYF	NA	TRBV30	TRBJ2-7	NA
TGTGCCAGCAGTTACCGAGGACAGCAGGGCGGCTACACCTTC	CASSYRGQQGGYTF	NA	TRBV27	TRBJ1-2	NA
TGTGCCAGCAGCCAGGGACTCGCCTACGAGCAGTACTTC	CASSQGLAYEQYF	NA	TRBV7-9	TRBJ2-7	NA
TGTGCCAGCAGTTACGTACAGGGGGGGGAAAACGAGCAGTACTTC	CASSYVQGGENEQYF	NA	TRBV6-6	TRBJ2-7	NA
TGTGCCAGCAGCCCGGGGCCCTACGAGCAGTACTTC	CASSPGPYEQYF	NA	TRBV6-5	TRBJ2-7	NA
TGTGCCAGCAGCTTAGTCTCTTTCGAATCTACAGATACGCAGTATTTT	CASSLVSFESTDTQYF	NA	TRBV7-9	TRBJ2-3	NA
TGCGCCAGCAGCTTGGATCTAGCGGGAGCCTACAATGAGCAGTTCTTC	CASSLDLAGAYNEQFF	TRBD2	TRBV5-1	TRBJ2-1	NA
TGTGCCAGCAGCGGGGACAGGGTGTCTGGGGCCAACGTCCTGACTTTC	CASSGDRVSGANVLTF	TRBD1	TRBV9	TRBJ2-6	NA
TGTGCCTGGAGTGCAGCGGCCGGCTCTGAAGCTTTCTTT	CAWSAAAGSEAFF	NA	TRBV30	TRBJ1-1	NA
TGTGCCAGCAGCTTCCAGGGTGAAAGAGACGAGCAGTACTTC	CASSFQGERDEQYF	NA	TRBV11-2	TRBJ2-7	NA
TGTGCCAGCAGTTTATACAAGGGACCGAAGGACGAGCAGTACTTC	CASSLYKGPKDEQYF	NA	TRBV28	TRBJ2-7	NA
TGCGCCAGCAGCCAAGATAGCGGGTCCTACTACAATGAGCAGTTCTTC	CASSQDSGSYYNEQFF	TRBD2	TRBV4-3	TRBJ2-1	NA
TGTGCCATCAGTGACCTGGGGGAGGGCCTTAAAAACATTCAGTACTTC	CAISDLGEGLKNIQYF	TRBD2	TRBV10-3	TRBJ2-4	NA
TGTGCCAGCAGCGAGGGGACTAGCGGGAGGAAATACAATGAGCAGTTCTTC	CASSEGTSGRKYNEQFF	TRBD2	TRBV9	TRBJ2-1	NA
TGTGCCAGCAGCTCGACGCAGGCGGCTAGCACAGATACGCAGTATTTT	CASSSTQAASTDTQYF	NA	TRBV7-8	TRBJ2-3	NA
TGTGCCTGGAGTTTAAGGTCTGCCTATGGCTACACCTTC	CAWSLRSAYGYTF	NA	TRBV30	TRBJ1-2	NA
TGTGCCAGTACGGGTCGAGGGGACAGGAATAATTCACCCCTCCACTTT	CASTGRGDRNNSPLHF	TRBD1	TRBV19	TRBJ1-6	few
TGCAGCGTTACGGGACAGGGTGGCTCTGGGGCCAACGTCCTGACTTTC	CSVTGQGGSGANVLTF	TRBD1	TRBV29-1	TRBJ2-6	NA
TGTGCCAGCAGCCAGAGAACGGGAGGAGATGCAGATACGCAGTATTTT	CASSQRTGGDADTQYF	TRBD2	TRBV11-3	TRBJ2-3	NA
TGTGCCAGCAGCTTAAGCCATCCCGGGGAGCTGTTTTTT	CASSLSHPGELFF	NA	TRBV7-3	TRBJ2-2	NA
TGTGCCAGCAGTGAAGCGCCGGGGACAGAGGCGTCCTACGAGCAGTACTTC	CASSEAPGTEASYEQYF	TRBD1	TRBV2	TRBJ2-7	NA
TGTGCCAGTATGCCGGGACAGGGATCCTACGAGCAGTACTTC	CASMPGQGSYEQYF	TRBD1	TRBV19	TRBJ2-7	NA
TGTGCCAGCAGTGAAAGGCAGGGGGGTGAAAAACTGTTTTTT	CASSERQGGEKLFF	TRBD1	TRBV28	TRBJ1-4	NA
TGTGCCAGTAGTAGGGACAGGGGACTCCTTTCTGGGGCCAACGTCCTGACTTTC	CASSRDRGLLSGANVLTF	TRBD1	TRBV19	TRBJ2-6	NA
TGCGCCAGCAGCCAACTGACTAGCGGTTCCAATGAGCAGTTCTTC	CASSQLTSGSNEQFF	TRBD2	TRBV4-1	TRBJ2-1	NA
TGCGCCAGCAGCCCCTCGCCTAGCGGGAATGGAGAGACCCAGTACTTC	CASSPSPSGNGETQYF	TRBD2	TRBV4-1	TRBJ2-5	NA
TGTGCCAGTAGTCCCCAGGGGCGGGAGATGTCAGATACGCAGTATTTT	CASSPQGREMSDTQYF	NA	TRBV19	TRBJ2-3	NA
TGTGCCTGGAGTAGTCTAGCGGGGACCTACAATGAGCAGTTCTTC	CAWSSLAGTYNEQFF	TRBD2	TRBV30	TRBJ2-1	NA
TGTGCCAGCTCCCCGCGGGACACAGATACGCAGTATTTT	CASSPRDTDTQYF	NA	TRBV18	TRBJ2-3	NA
TGTGCCAGCAGGGAACTAGGAACTGAAGCTTTCTTT	CASRELGTEAFF	NA	TRBV28	TRBJ1-1	few
TGTGCCAGCAGCTTGTGGTTAGCGGCAGCAGGCCCTACCGTGGATACGCAGTATTTT	CASSLWLAAAGPTVDTQYF	NA	TRBV5-6	TRBJ2-3	NA
TGCGCCAGCAGCTGGCCCAGTCTTAACTATGGCTACACCTTC	CASSWPSLNYGYTF	NA	TRBV5-1	TRBJ1-2	NA
TGTGCCAGCAGCTTACCCCCCGGGACTAGCGGGGTGGGCATTCAGTACTTC	CASSLPPGTSGVGIQYF	TRBD2	TRBV7-8	TRBJ2-4	NA
TGTGCCAGCAGTTTATCGGGATCTACCAACTATGGCTACACCTTC	CASSLSGSTNYGYTF	NA	TRBV27	TRBJ1-2	few
TGTGCCAGCAGTTTACTCAGGGGGTACCAGCCCCAGCATTTT	CASSLLRGYQPQHF	TRBD1	TRBV28	TRBJ1-5	NA
TGTGCCAGCAGCTTGGCGGGGTCCGCTGGGGCCAACGTCCTGACTTTC	CASSLAGSAGANVLTF	NA	TRBV5-8	TRBJ2-6	NA
TGTGCCAGCAACGTTAGCCCCGACCGCACAGATACGCAGTATTTT	CASNVSPDRTDTQYF	NA	TRBV4-2	TRBJ2-3	once
TGTGCCAGCAGCTCTTCGGACAGGGAACAAGAGACCCAGTACTTC	CASSSSDREQETQYF	TRBD1	TRBV7-9	TRBJ2-5	few
TGTGCCAGCAGTTACGGAGACGCCGGGGAGCTGTTTTTT	CASSYGDAGELFF	NA	TRBV6-5	TRBJ2-2	once
TGCAGCGTTGAAACGGGAATGAACACTGAAGCTTTCTTT	CSVETGMNTEAFF	NA	TRBV29-1	TRBJ1-1	NA
TGTGCCAGCAGCTTAGTGCGGGGACCCTACAATGAGCAGTTCTTC	CASSLVRGPYNEQFF	NA	TRBV11-1	TRBJ2-1	once